The sequence of this T cell receptor (beta chain) was determined in a study of T cell responses to AZD1222 COVID-19 vaccine. Across the study: It was second doses at about 4 or about 12 weeks that were pooled. Study outcomes and limitations: After the peak T cell response, and only then, were repertoires sampled. As reported, nearly half of all spike-specific TCRs target variant regions that are unmutated.

Assay used: immunoSEQ multiplex PCR; TCRdb lists only in-frame clones, some missing. The sample lists roughly 180,000 clones, approximately 90% occurring once. Germline assignment: CDR1 SGHTA and CDR2 FQGNSA. The CDR3 runs 13 residues. With 0 bases removed from V and 5 bases from J, the gap between germline ends came to 8 bases. On this clone: As yet, its antigen is unknown.

The input for sequencing was peripheral blood, taken on day 0 of AZD1222 vaccination. The clonotype was recovered from an adult in good health. The rearrangement links TRBV7-2 to TRBJ2-7; unclear D gene. As DNA, the CDR3 is TGTGCCAGCAGCTTAGCGGGGATCAACGAGCAGTACTTC. Its translation: CASSLAGINEQYF.